Included here is one TCR beta chain sequence, with context. As yet, its antigen is unknown. This sample is drawn from a study of cytomegalovirus exposure and HLA in healthy donors. Primers included in the PCR were 60 Vbeta and 13 Jbeta primers. Data came from immunoSEQ multiplex PCR; TCRdb stores just in-frame clones and leaves some out. The sample carries over 120,000 clones, roughly 79% recorded once. Overall study results and limits: A list of 150 or so TCR beta chains associated with cytomegalovirus was given. Serostatus for CMV was the only available immune exposure information. Reportedly, HLA-A and HLA-B alleles of most subjects were accurately predicted from TCR beta.

The CDR3 consists of 14 residues. Trimming took off 6 bases at V and 3 bases at J, with 11 bases between the two ends. The germline V gene encodes CDR1 MDHEN and CDR2 SYDVKM. The material sequenced was PBMCs. The chain carries TRBV28 and TRBJ2-2; D gene uncertain. This sequence was found in a woman in her fifties or sixties in good health and CMV-seropositive. The CDR3 DNA sequence: TGTGCCAGCAGCCCAATTGAGTACACCGGGGAGCTGTTTTTT. Translation gives CASSPIEYTGELFF.